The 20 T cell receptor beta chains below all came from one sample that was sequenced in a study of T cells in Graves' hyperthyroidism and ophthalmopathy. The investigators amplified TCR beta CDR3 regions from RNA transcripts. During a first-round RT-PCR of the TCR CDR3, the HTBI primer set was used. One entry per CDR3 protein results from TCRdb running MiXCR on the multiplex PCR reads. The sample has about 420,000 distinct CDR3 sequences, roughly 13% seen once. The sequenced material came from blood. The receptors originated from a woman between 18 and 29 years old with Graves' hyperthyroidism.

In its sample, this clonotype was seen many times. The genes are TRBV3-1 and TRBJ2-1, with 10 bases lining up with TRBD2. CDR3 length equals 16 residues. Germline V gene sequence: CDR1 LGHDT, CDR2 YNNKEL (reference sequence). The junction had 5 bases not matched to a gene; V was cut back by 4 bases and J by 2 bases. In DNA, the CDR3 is TGTGCCAGCAGCCGTAAAGCGGGGGGGGCCTACAATGAGCAGTTCTTC. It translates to CASSRKAGGAYNEQFF.

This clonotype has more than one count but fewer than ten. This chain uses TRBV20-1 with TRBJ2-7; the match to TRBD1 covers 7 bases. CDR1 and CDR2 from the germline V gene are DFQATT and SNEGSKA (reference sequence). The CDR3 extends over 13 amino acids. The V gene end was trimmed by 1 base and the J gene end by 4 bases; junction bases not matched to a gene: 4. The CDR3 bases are TGCAGTGCTAGAGTAATACAGGGGTACGAGCAGTACTTC. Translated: CSARVIQGYEQYF.

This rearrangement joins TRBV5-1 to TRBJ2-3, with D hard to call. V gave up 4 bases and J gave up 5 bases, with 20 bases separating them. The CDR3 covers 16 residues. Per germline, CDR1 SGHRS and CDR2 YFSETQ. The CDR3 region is CASSPRGSGSQDTQYF. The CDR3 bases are TGCGCCAGCAGCCCCCGCGGTTCTGGAAGTCAAGATACGCAGTATTTT.

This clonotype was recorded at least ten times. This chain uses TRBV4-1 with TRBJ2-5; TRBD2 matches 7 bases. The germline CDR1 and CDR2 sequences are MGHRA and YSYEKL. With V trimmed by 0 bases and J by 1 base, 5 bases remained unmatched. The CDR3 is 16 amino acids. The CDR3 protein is CASSQETRGVQETQYF. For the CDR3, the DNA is TGCGCCAGCAGCCAAGAAACTCGGGGGGTCCAAGAGACCCAGTACTTC.

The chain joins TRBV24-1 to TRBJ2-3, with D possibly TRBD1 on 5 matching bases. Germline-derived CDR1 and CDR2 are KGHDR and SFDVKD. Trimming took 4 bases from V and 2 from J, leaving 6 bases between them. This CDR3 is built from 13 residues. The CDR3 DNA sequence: TGTGCCACCAGTGACGGACACACAGATACGCAGTATTTT. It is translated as CATSDGHTDTQYF.

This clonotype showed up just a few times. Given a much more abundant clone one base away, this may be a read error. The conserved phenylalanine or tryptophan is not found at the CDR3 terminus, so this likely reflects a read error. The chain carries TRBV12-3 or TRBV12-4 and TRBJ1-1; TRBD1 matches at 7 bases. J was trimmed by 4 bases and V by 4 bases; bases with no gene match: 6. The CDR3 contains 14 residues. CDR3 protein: CASSSQGQVTEAFL. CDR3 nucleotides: TGTGCCAGCAGTTCCCAAGGACAGGTCACTGAAGCTTTCCTT.

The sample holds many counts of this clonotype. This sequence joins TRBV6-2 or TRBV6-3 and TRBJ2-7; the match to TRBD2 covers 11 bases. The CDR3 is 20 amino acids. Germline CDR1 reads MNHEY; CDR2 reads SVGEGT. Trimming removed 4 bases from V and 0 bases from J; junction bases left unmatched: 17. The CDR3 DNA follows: TGTGCCAGCAGTTTCAACCCATCGACTAGCGGGACCCCGAGCTCCTACGAGCAGTACTTC. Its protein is CASSFNPSTSGTPSSYEQYF.

The CDR3 DNA is TGCGCCAGCAGCCAGCTTGGGGGGTTTTATCAGCCCCAGCATTTT. It yields the protein CASSQLGGFYQPQHF. V gene TRBV4-1 combines with J gene TRBJ1-5, with D perhaps matching TRBD1 (5 bases). Trimming shortened V by 3 bases and J by 5 bases, and 14 bases separated the two germline ends. Germline V gene sequence: CDR1 MGHRA, CDR2 YSYEKL. This CDR3 has 15 amino acids.

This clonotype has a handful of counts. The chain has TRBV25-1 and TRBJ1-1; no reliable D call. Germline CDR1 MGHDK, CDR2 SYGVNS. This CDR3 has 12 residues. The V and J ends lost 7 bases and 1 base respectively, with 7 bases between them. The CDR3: CASKRGNTEAFF. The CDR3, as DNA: TGTGCCAGCAAGCGGGGGAACACTGAAGCTTTCTTT.

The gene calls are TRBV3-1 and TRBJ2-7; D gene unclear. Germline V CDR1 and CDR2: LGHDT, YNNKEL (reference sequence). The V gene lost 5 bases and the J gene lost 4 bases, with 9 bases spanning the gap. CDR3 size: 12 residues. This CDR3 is CASSFQRYEQYF. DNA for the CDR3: TGTGCCAGCAGCTTCCAGAGATACGAGCAGTACTTC.

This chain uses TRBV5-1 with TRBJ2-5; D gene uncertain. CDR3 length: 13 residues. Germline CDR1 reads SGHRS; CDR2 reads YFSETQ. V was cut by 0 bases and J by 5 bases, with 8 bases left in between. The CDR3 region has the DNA TGCGCCAGCAGCTTGGCCGACTTGGAGACCCAGTACTTC. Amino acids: CASSLADLETQYF.

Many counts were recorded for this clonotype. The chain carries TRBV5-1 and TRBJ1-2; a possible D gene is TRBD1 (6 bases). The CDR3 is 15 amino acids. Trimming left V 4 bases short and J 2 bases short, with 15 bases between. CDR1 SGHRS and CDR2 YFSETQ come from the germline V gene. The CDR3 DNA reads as TGCGCCAGCAGCCCGACGACAGGATTGAACTATGGCTACACCTTC. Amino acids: CASSPTTGLNYGYTF.

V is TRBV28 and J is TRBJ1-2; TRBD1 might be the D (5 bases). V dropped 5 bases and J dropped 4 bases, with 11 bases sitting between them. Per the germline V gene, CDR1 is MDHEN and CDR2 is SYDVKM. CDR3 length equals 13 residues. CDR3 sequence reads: CASSPTTAYGYTF. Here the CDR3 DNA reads TGTGCCAGCAGTCCCACGACAGCCTATGGCTACACCTTC.

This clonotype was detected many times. This CDR3 reads CAWSPGGTEAFF. CDR3 nucleotide sequence: TGTGCCTGGAGCCCAGGGGGCACTGAAGCTTTCTTT. The chain is built from TRBV30 and TRBJ1-1, with 7 bases fitting TRBD1. V was pared by 3 bases and J by 4 bases, with 2 bases of the junction left unmatched. Looked up from germline, CDR1 is GTSNPN and CDR2 is SVGIG (reference sequence). This CDR3 is built from 12 residues.

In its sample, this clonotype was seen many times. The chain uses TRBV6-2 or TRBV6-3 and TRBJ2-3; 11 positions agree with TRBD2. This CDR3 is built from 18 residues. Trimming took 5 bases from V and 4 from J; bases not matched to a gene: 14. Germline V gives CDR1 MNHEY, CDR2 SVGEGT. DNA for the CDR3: TGTGCCAGCAGTCCTTCTCCTTTTAGCGGGAGGGCCCCAGATACGCAGTATTTT. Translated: CASSPSPFSGRAPDTQYF.

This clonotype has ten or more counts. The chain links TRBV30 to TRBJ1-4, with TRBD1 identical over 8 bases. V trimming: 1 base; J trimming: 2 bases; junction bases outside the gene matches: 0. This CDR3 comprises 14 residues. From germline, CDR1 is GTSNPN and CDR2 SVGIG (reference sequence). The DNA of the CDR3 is TGTGCCTGGAGTGGACAGGGGACTAATGAAAAACTGTTTTTT. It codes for CAWSGQGTNEKLFF.

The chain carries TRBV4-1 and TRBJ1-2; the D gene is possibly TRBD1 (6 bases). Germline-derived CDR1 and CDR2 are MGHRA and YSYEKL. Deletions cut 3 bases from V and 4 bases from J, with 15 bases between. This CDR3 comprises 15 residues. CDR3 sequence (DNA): TGCGCCAGCAGCCAGTGGGACACGAGGGGCTATGGCTACACCTTC. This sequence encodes CASSQWDTRGYGYTF.

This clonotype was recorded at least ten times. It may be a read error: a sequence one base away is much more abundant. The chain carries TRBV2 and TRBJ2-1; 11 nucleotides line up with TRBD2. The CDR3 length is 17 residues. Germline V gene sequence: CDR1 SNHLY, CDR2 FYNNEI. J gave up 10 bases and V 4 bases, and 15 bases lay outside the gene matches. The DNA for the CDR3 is TGTGCCAGCAGTGGGGCCCTAGCGGGAGGTCTTTTTCGAGAGCAGTTCTTC. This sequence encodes CASSGALAGGLFREQFF.

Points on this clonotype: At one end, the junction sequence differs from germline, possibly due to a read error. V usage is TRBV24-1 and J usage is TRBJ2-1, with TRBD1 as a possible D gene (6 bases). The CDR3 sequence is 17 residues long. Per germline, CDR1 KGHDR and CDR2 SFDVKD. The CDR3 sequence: CATSVRDTTSSYNERFF. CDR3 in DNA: TGTGCCACCAGTGTCCGGGACACCACGAGCTCCTACAATGAGCGGTTCTTC.

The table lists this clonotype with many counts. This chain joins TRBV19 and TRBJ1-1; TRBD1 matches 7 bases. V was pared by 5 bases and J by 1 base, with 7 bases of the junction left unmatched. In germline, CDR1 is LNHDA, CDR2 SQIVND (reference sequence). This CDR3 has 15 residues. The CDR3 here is CASSDDRESNTEAFF. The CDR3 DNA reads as TGTGCCAGTAGTGACGACAGGGAATCGAACACTGAAGCTTTCTTT.